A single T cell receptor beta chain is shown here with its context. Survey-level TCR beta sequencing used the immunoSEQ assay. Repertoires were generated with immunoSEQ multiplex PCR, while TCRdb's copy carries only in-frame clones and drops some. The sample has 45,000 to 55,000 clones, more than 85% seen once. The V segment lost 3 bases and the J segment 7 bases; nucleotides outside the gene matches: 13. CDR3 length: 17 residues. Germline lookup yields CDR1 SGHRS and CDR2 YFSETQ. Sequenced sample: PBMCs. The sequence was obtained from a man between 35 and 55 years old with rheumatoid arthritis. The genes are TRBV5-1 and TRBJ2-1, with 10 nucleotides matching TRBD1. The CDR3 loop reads CASSSGTGTGVRNEQFF. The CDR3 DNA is TGCGCCAGCAGCTCGGGAACCGGGACAGGGGTTCGGAATGAGCAGTTCTTC.